Following are 24 T cell receptor beta chains from one sample sequenced in a study of blood T cells in healthy people across ages. Through a sample-barcoded 5' primer and a J-beta primer mix, a second PCR was run for about 6 to 11 cycles. TCRdb reanalysed the 5' RACE reads using MiXCR and keeps one entry per CDR3 protein. The sample lists 650,000 to 1,000,000 distinct CDR3 sequences; about 36% were seen once. Sequences were obtained from blood. These receptors originate from a young man in good health.

This clonotype was observed many times. The chain couples TRBV12-3 or TRBV12-4 to TRBJ2-3, with no clear D. Trimming shortened V by 1 base and J by 5 bases, and 7 bases separated the two germline ends. CDR3 length equals 13 residues. The CDR3 loop is CASSLDGRDTQYF. The CDR3 region has the DNA TGTGCCAGCAGTTTAGACGGTAGAGATACGCAGTATTTT.

In its sample, this clonotype was seen a few times. This rearrangement joins TRBV7-9 to TRBJ1-2, with TRBD1 matching 10 bases. The V and J ends lost 8 bases and 8 bases, in that order; junction bases with no gene match: 5. CDR1 and CDR2 (germline): SEHNR, FQNEAQ (reference sequence). The CDR3 is 12 residues long. CDR3 loop: CASDRGRGGYTF. The CDR3 DNA is TGTGCCAGCGACAGGGGGCGAGGGGGCTACACCTTC.

The V gene is TRBV7-8, the J gene TRBJ2-7; D gene uncertain. V dropped 1 base and J dropped 3 bases, with 10 bases sitting between them. CDR1 and CDR2 from the germline V gene are SGHVS and FQNEAQ. This CDR3 has 14 amino acids. The DNA of the CDR3 is TGTGCCAGCAGCTTAGGAATCAACCGCTACGAGCAGTACTTC. Protein: CASSLGINRYEQYF.

In its sample, this clonotype was seen a few times. The genes are TRBV13 and TRBJ2-7; 14 nucleotides agree with TRBD2. The CDR3 consists of 15 residues. Germline V CDR1 and CDR2: PRHDT, FYEKMQ (reference sequence). V shed 1 base and J 12 bases; nucleotides not matched to a gene: 8. The CDR3 spells CASSLEGLAGDSRYF. The DNA for the CDR3 is TGTGCCAGCAGCTTAGAGGGACTAGCGGGGGACTCCAGGTACTTC.

The rearrangement links TRBV25-1 to TRBJ2-7, with no clear D. Germline CDR1 and CDR2: MGHDK and SYGVNS. Trimming removed 4 bases from V and 5 bases from J, with 12 bases in between. The CDR3 has 13 amino acids. CDR3 bases: TGTGCCAGCAGTGCTCCAGTCCCCGACGAGCAGTACTTC. Amino acids: CASSAPVPDEQYF.

This clonotype was counted between two and nine times. The chain recombines TRBV7-2 with TRBJ1-2; D ambiguous. V lost 5 bases, J lost 7 bases, and 11 bases lay in between. Germline lookup yields CDR1 SGHTA and CDR2 FQGNSA. The CDR3 loop spans 12 amino acids. CDR3 sequence: CASSPATLGYTF. CDR3 nucleotide sequence: TGTGCCAGCAGCCCTGCTACTCTTGGCTACACCTTC. Based on the CDR3 plus reference TRBV7-2 and TRBJ1-2, the full variable domain is GAGVSQSPSNKVTEKGKDVELRCDPISGHTALYWYRQSLGQGLEFLIYFQGNSAPDKSGLPSDRFSAERTGGSVSTLTIQRTQQEDSAVYLCASSPATLGYTFGSGTRLTVV.

This clonotype was seen repeatedly, ten times or more. This chain joins TRBV6-5 and TRBJ2-3; 10 positions agree with TRBD2. Per germline, CDR1 MNHEY and CDR2 SVGAGI. The CDR3 contains 18 residues. V dropped 4 bases and J dropped 4; count of bases not matched to a gene: 14. CDR3 protein: CASSSTTLLAGPPDTQYF. DNA for the CDR3: TGTGCCAGCAGTTCAACCACCTTACTAGCGGGGCCCCCAGATACGCAGTATTTT.

This clonotype has a single count. The rearrangement joins TRBV12-3 or TRBV12-4 to TRBJ2-2; 8 nucleotides align to TRBD1. The ends lost 6 bases at V and 5 bases at J; junction bases unmatched: 5. CDR3 size: 14 residues. The CDR3: CASRPTGETGELFF. CDR3 nucleotide sequence: TGTGCCAGCAGACCGACAGGGGAGACCGGGGAGCTGTTTTTT.

Regarding this clonotype: This may be a read error: a much more frequent sequence differs by one nucleotide. The chain couples TRBV5-6 to TRBJ2-1; D could derive from TRBD1 or TRBD2 (5 bases each). From germline, CDR1 is SGHDT and CDR2 YYEEEE. V lost 10 bases and J 11 bases, leaving 16 bases between the germline ends. The length of the CDR3 is 11 residues. The CDR3 here is CAGNRDGKQFF. The CDR3 DNA reads as TGTGCCGGCAACCGGGACGGAAAGCAGTTCTTC.

This chain joins TRBV5-5 and TRBJ1-1; D unclear. The V end lost 4 bases, the J end lost 0 bases, and 16 bases lay between the germline ends. The CDR3 length is 16 residues. Germline V lookup: CDR1 SGHKS, CDR2 YYEKEE (reference sequence). The CDR3 sequence is CASSPNTQALNTEAFF. The CDR3 DNA reads as TGTGCCAGCAGCCCGAATACTCAGGCTTTGAACACTGAAGCTTTCTTT.

This clonotype was counted between two and nine times. The genes are TRBV11-2 and TRBJ2-1; tentatively, D is TRBD2 (6 bases). V shed 4 bases and J shed 4 bases, with 17 bases lying between them. The CDR3 spans 16 residues. Germline V lookup: CDR1 SGHAT, CDR2 FQNNGV. CDR3 coding DNA: TGTGCCAGCAGCTCTTCCGGAGGGAGACTATACAATGAGCAGTTCTTC. This gives the protein CASSSSGGRLYNEQFF. Variable domain in full (rest from reference TRBV11-2 and TRBJ2-1): EAGVAQSPRYKIIEKRQSVAFWCNPISGHATLYWYQQILGQGPKLLIQFQNNGVVDDSQLPKDRFSAERLKGVDSTLKIQPAKLEDSAVYLCASSSSGGRLYNEQFFGPGTRLTVL.

This chain links TRBV28 with TRBJ1-2; TRBD1 agrees at 7 bases. CDR1 is MDHEN, CDR2 SYDVKM, per germline. After removal of 4 bases from V and 7 bases from J, the junction contained 6 bases not matched to a gene. This CDR3 has 13 amino acids. CDR3 coding DNA: TGTGCCAGCAGTTCGGGACAGAAAGGTGGCTACACCTTC. Translation gives CASSSGQKGGYTF.

This clonotype was picked up one time. The chain couples TRBV6-6 to TRBJ2-4; TRBD2 matches 10 bases. The J call could be wrong; TRBJ2-5 is a better fit for the DNA end. CDR3 length: 17 amino acids. The germline V gene encodes CDR1 MNHNY and CDR2 SVGAGI (reference sequence). CDR3 DNA: TGTGCCAGCAGTTACATGGGTAGCGGGGGGCTCCAAGAGACCCAGTACTTC. Translation gives CASSYMGSGGLQETQYF.

The rearrangement links TRBV2 to TRBJ2-7; no definite D call. The CDR3 extends over 16 amino acids. The ends were cut back, 2 bases at V and 5 bases at J, with 19 bases in the middle. The V gene's germline CDR1 is SNHLY and CDR2 FYNNEI. CDR3 amino acids: CASSEKGGLGNDEQYF. DNA for the CDR3: TGTGCCAGCAGTGAAAAGGGTGGGTTGGGAAACGACGAGCAGTACTTC. Based on the CDR3 plus reference TRBV2 and TRBJ2-7, the full variable domain is EPEVTQTPSHQVTQMGQEVILRCVPISNHLYFYWYRQILGQKVEFLVSFYNNEISEKSEIFDDQFSVERPDGSNFTLKIRSTKLEDSAMYFCASSEKGGLGNDEQYFGPGTRLTVT.

The chain joins TRBV12-5 to TRBJ2-1, with D perhaps TRBD2 (7 bases). This CDR3 is 14 amino acids long. V lost 3 bases and J lost 10, with 16 bases in between. Germline V gives CDR1 LGHNT, CDR2 FRNRAP. CDR3 nucleotide sequence: TGTGCTAGTGGTTTAGGTGGGGGGGCAGGAGAGCAGTTCTTC. It codes for CASGLGGGAGEQFF. Looking up the rest from reference TRBV12-5 and TRBJ2-1 gives the full variable domain: DARVTQTPRHKVTEMGQEVTMRCQPILGHNTVFWYRQTMMQGLELLAYFRNRAPLDDSGMPKDRFSAEMPDATLATLKIQPSEPRDSAVYFCASGLGGGAGEQFFGPGTRLTVL.

This clonotype showed up many times. This chain uses TRBV7-2 with TRBJ2-3, with D perhaps assigned TRBD1 or TRBD2 (5 bases each). CDR1 is SGHTA and CDR2 is FQGNSA in the germline V gene. V was shortened by 2 bases and J by 1 base, with 10 bases between the two germline ends. This CDR3 has 15 amino acids. The CDR3 nucleotides are TGTGCCAGCAGCTTAAGAGGGGCCCGCACAGATACGCAGTATTTT. This translates into CASSLRGARTDTQYF.

The V gene is TRBV27, the J gene TRBJ2-7; tentatively, D is TRBD1 or TRBD2 (6 bases each). V was pared by 7 bases and J by 2 bases, with 15 bases between. Germline assignment: CDR1 MNHEY and CDR2 SMNVEV (reference sequence). CDR3 length: 14 residues. The CDR3 loop is CASKGGQTPYEQYF. The CDR3 DNA reads as TGTGCCAGCAAGGGGGGTCAGACCCCCTACGAGCAGTACTTC.

The chain is built from TRBV6-5 and TRBJ1-2, with 10 bases aligning to TRBD1. V lost 4 bases to trimming and J lost 7 bases; unmatched junction nucleotides: 12. This CDR3 region has 16 residues. Germline V gene sequence: CDR1 MNHEY, CDR2 SVGAGI. The CDR3 region is CASSLSTGTGDRGYTF. In DNA form, the CDR3 reads TGTGCCAGCAGTTTATCTACGGGGACAGGGGACCGTGGCTACACCTTC.

V usage is TRBV29-1 and J usage is TRBJ2-3; D is unclear. The germline V gene encodes CDR1 SQVTM and CDR2 ANQGSEA. V shed 7 bases and J shed 7 bases, with 15 bases lying between them. CDR3 size: 12 residues. The chain's CDR3 is CSAFRDRYTQYF. Written as DNA, the CDR3 is TGCAGCGCCTTTCGCGACCGGTATACGCAGTATTTT.

This clonotype occurred a few times. The V and J genes are TRBV11-2 and TRBJ2-1; D unresolved. Germline V gene sequence: CDR1 SGHAT, CDR2 FQNNGV. Trimming left V 5 bases short and J 4 bases short, with 12 bases between. The CDR3 runs to 14 residues. In DNA form, the CDR3 reads TGTGCCAGCAGCCCCAGTTTTTCTTACAATGAGCAGTTCTTC. Amino acid sequence: CASSPSFSYNEQFF. The full variable domain, rest sourced from reference TRBV11-2 and TRBJ2-1, is EAGVAQSPRYKIIEKRQSVAFWCNPISGHATLYWYQQILGQGPKLLIQFQNNGVVDDSQLPKDRFSAERLKGVDSTLKIQPAKLEDSAVYLCASSPSFSYNEQFFGPGTRLTVL.

Ten or more counts support this clonotype. The V gene is TRBV7-2, the J gene TRBJ1-2; the D is unclear. Trimming shortened V by 5 bases and J by 4 bases, and 17 bases separated the two germline ends. CDR3 length: 15 residues. Germline V gene lookup returns CDR1 SGHTA and CDR2 FQGNSA. Here the CDR3 reads CASSPARPSSYGYTF. Here the CDR3 DNA reads TGTGCCAGCAGCCCCGCCAGGCCTTCGAGCTATGGCTACACCTTC.

This clonotype is a singleton in its sample. The J gene is TRBJ2-1, the V gene TRBV2; 8 nucleotides agree with TRBD1. The germline CDR1 and CDR2 sequences are SNHLY and FYNNEI. V dropped 6 bases and J dropped 10; count of bases not matched to a gene: 5. This CDR3 spans 12 amino acids. The CDR3 region is CASRSGGSEQFF. CDR3 nucleotide sequence: TGTGCCAGCAGGTCAGGGGGCAGCGAGCAGTTCTTC. Combining the CDR3 with reference TRBV2 and TRBJ2-1 gives the whole variable domain EPEVTQTPSHQVTQMGQEVILRCVPISNHLYFYWYRQILGQKVEFLVSFYNNEISEKSEIFDDQFSVERPDGSNFTLKIRSTKLEDSAMYFCASRSGGSEQFFGPGTRLTVL.

The V gene is TRBV19, the J gene TRBJ2-2, with a weak D call TRBD1 (5 bases). This CDR3 is 14 amino acids long. Trimming removed 3 bases at V and 3 bases at J, with 8 bases between. In germline, CDR1 is LNHDA, CDR2 SQIVND (reference sequence). The CDR3 protein is CASSIDSYTGELFF. CDR3 DNA: TGTGCCAGTAGTATTGACAGCTACACCGGGGAGCTGTTTTTT.

CDR3 residues: CASSLLAGGRSYNEQFF. CDR3 nucleotides: TGTGCCAGCAGCCTGCTAGCGGGGGGGCGGTCCTACAATGAGCAGTTCTTC. This rearrangement joins TRBV3-1 to TRBJ2-1; 12 bases fit TRBD2. Germline V CDR1 and CDR2: LGHDT, YNNKEL (reference sequence). Losses at the gene ends were 4 bases for V and 1 base for J; bases not matched to a gene: 5. The CDR3 contains 17 residues.